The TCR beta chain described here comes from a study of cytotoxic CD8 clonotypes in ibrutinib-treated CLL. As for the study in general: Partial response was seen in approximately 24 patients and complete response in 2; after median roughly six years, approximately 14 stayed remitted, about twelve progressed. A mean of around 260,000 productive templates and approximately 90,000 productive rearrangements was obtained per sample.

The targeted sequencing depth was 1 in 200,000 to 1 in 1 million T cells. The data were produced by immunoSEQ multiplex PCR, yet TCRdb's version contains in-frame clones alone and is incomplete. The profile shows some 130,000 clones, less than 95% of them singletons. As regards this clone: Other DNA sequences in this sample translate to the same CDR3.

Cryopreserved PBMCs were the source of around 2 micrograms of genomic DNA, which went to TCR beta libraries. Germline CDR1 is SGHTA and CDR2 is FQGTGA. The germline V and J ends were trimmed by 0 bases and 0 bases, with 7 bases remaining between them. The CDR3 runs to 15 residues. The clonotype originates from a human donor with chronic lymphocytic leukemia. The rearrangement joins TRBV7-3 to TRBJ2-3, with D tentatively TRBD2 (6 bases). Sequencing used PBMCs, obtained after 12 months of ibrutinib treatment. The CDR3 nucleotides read TGTGCCAGCAGCTTAACTAGCGGTAGCACAGATACGCAGTATTTT. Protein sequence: CASSLTSGSTDTQYF.